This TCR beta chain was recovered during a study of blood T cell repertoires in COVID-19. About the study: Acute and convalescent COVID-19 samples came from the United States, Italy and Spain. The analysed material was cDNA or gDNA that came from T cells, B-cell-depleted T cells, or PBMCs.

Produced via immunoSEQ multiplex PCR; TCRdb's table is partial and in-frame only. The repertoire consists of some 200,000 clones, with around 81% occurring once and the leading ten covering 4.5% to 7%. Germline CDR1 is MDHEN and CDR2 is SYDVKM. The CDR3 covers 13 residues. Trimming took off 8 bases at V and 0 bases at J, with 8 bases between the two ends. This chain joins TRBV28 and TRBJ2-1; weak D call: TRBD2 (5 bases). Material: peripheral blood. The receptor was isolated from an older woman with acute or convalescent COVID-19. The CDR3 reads CASAAGSYNEQFF. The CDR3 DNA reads TGTGCCAGCGCGGCGGGCTCCTACAATGAGCAGTTCTTC.